This is a list of T cell receptor beta chains from one sample in a study of blood T cells in healthy people across ages. TCRdb re-derived calls from the 5' RACE reads in MiXCR, one entry per CDR3 protein. Among about 720,000 distinct CDR3 sequences listed, 20% to 25% were seen once. The data also belong to a second study, concerning T cells of mothers and their children.

Sequencing used blood. These receptors were taken from a boy aged 10-17 years in good health. The conserved cysteine and the conserved F or W are not part of the CDR3 here. Each record gives: clone size, V gene, CDR3 protein. Size values are once, few and many counts, or a class for expanded clones, and some rows have none.

. TRBV7-3 ASSTTAGTEETEAF
. TRBV7-3 ASSLNVGLGNTGELF
. TRBV12-3/TRBV12-4 ASSLGTFTEAF
. TRBV6-1 ASSELIPRGIEQY
few TRBV9 ASSGSQAMGQGYEQY
few TRBV7-8 ASHLTLLVPTDTQY
. TRBV20-1 SASSGMSEAF
. TRBV7-2 ASSSDRGAGELF
few TRBV5-1 ASSLVAGIDEQY
many TRBV29-1 SVAGGGETQY